This TCR beta chain is drawn from a study of cytomegalovirus exposure and HLA in healthy donors. This clone has a handful of counts. The V gene end was trimmed by 2 bases and the J gene end by 1 base; junction bases not matched to a gene: 13. The length of the CDR3 is 19 residues. Germline CDR1 is MGHRA and CDR2 is YSYEKL. Primers included in the PCR were 60 Vbeta and 13 Jbeta primers. This table comes from immunoSEQ multiplex PCR, and its TCRdb copy is limited to in-frame clones, with some not included. The top ten clones hold 3.9% of a sample with almost 95,000 clones, roughly three fifths of them seen once.

Sequenced input: PBMCs. The chain combines TRBV4-1 with TRBJ2-7, with 11 bases lining up with TRBD2. The sequence was collected from a man aged 25 to 40 in good health and CMV-seronegative. DNA of the CDR3: TGCGCCAGCAGCCAATTCTCACTAGCGGGAGCCTTATCATCCTACGAGCAGTACTTC. Translation: CASSQFSLAGALSSYEQYF.